This T cell receptor beta chain was found in a study of CD8 T cells in Susac syndrome (dated by TCRdb to the late 2010s). Notes on the research overall: Repertoire sequencing was used to test whether CD8+ T cell activation and differentiation in Susac syndrome was antigen driven.

Peripheral blood CD8+ and CD4+ T cells from healthy donors, Susac syndrome patients and multiple sclerosis patients were profiled using high-throughput TCR beta sequencing. The multiple sclerosis controls were treatment-naive patients whose relapsing-remitting disease, either stable or active, fulfilled the revised McDonald criteria. Bulk CD8+ and CD4+ T cells were purified by magnetic negative isolation, while CD8+ TEMRA cells were enriched using FACS. Blood was collected in EDTA tubes and processed within 24 hours, with PBMCs isolated through density gradient centrifugation. PBMCs intended for TCR sequencing were cryopreserved in liquid nitrogen and were subsequently thawed in a 37 degrees C water bath. The sorted or isolated CD4+, CD8+ and CD8+ TEMRA cells reached a purity of at least 90%. The germline V gene (reference sequence) yields LNHNV for CDR1 and YYDKDF for CDR2. From the cysteine through the phenylalanine, the CDR3 covers 16 amino acids. Only CDR3 DNA remains: 48 bases, in frame from the first base. Here V drops 0 bases and J drops 4 bases, and the junction holds 1 base not matched to any gene.

What the authors observed across the whole study: The number of individuals in the TCR sequencing and HLA analysis was recognized as being relatively small.

Notes on this clonotype: Its binding antigen is unknown. No base-level quality is on record; no much larger clone is a single base apart.

RNA was extracted with the RNeasy kit and roughly 0.5 to 1 ug was reverse transcribed using random hexamers. TCR beta CDR3 regions were amplified with the immunoSEQ multiplex PCR assay covering 54 Vbeta and 13 Jbeta segments. Bias from PCR amplification was corrected by using a synthetic template baseline for primer optimization and for computational correction. In the original analysis: Reads were annotated to V, D and J genes according to IMGT and were analyzed with immunoSEQ Analyzer, with only productive sequences retained. Clonality was computed as one minus Shannon entropy normalized by log2 of the number of productive unique sequences. For each patient and control, public and private clones were evaluated within the 100 most prevalent clones. Susac-specific clones were defined as absent from healthy and MS cohorts, 800 to 1,200 published viral clones and other ImmuneACCESS disease sequences. Clones were called with MiXCR by TCRdb after fastp trimmed the public reads at Q25, and only in-frame beta chains were retained. For every CDR3 protein sequence, its rows merge into one entry that carries the most common genes and DNA. The V and J calls reflect TCRdb's pipeline rather than the authors' work. The sample data list about 160,000 distinct CDR3 sequences, and roughly 95% of these were observed just once. The top ten hold about 0.086% of the sample.

The receptor was isolated from a human donor with multiple sclerosis. Sequencing was performed on CD4+ T cells from PBMCs. The sequence joins TRBV15 to TRBJ2-3; TRBD2 matches 13 bases in the middle. Read as DNA, the sequence is TGTGCCACCAGCAGAGATGGACTAGCGGGAGCAGATACGCAGTATTTT. Translated, it reads CATSRDGLAGADTQYF.